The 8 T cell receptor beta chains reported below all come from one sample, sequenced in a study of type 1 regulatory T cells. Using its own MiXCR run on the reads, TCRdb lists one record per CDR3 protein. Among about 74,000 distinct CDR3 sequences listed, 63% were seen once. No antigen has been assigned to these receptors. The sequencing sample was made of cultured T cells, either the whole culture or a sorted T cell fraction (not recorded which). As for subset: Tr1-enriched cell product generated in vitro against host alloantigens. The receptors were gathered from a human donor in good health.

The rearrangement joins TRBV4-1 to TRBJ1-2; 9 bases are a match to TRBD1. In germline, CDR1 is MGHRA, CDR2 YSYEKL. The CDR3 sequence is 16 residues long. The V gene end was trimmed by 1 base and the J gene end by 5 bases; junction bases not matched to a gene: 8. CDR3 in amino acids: CASSQGAGTGKYGYTF. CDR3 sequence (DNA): TGCGCCAGCAGCCAAGGTGCGGGGACAGGGAAATATGGCTACACCTTC.

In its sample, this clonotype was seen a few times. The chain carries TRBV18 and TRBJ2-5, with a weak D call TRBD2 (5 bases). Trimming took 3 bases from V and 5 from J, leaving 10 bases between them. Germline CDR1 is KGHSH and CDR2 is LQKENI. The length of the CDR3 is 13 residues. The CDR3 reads CASSPVRGETQYF. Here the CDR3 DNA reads TGTGCCAGCTCACCTGTACGGGGTGAGACCCAGTACTTC.

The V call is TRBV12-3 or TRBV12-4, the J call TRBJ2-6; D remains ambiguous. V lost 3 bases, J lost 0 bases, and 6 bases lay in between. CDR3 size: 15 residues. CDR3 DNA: TGTGCCAGCAGTTTTGCAGCCTCTGGGGCCAACGTCCTGACTTTC. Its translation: CASSFAASGANVLTF.

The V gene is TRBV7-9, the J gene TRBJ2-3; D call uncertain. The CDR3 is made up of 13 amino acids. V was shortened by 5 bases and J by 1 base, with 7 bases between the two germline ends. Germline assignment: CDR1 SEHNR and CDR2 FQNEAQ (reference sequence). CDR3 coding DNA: TGTGCCAGCAGCGATCCACGCACAGATACGCAGTATTTT. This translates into CASSDPRTDTQYF.

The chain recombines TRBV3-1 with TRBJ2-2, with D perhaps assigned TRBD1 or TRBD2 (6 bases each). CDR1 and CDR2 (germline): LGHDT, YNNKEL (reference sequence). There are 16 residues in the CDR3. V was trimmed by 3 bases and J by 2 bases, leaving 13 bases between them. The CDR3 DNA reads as TGTGCCAGCAGCCAGACGAGGGGGGATAACACCGGGGAGCTGTTTTTT. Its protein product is CASSQTRGDNTGELFF.

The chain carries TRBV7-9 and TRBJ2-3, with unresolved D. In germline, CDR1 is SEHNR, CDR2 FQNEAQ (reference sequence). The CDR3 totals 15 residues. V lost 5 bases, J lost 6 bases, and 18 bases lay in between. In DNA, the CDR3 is TGTGCCAGCAGCCCTAGACCCAATCACGGGGATACGCAGTATTTT. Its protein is CASSPRPNHGDTQYF.

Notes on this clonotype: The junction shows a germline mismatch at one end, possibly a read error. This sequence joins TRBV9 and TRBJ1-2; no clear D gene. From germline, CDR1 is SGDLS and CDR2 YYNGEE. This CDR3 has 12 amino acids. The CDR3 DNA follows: TGTACCAGCAGTCCAGACCTTGATGGCTACACCTTC. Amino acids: CTSSPDLDGYTF.

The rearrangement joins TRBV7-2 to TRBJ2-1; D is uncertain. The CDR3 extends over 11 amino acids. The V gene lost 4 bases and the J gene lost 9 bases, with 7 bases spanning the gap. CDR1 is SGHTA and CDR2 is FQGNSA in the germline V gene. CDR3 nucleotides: TGTGCCAGCAGCTCTCCCTTTGAGCAGTTCTTC. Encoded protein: CASSSPFEQFF.